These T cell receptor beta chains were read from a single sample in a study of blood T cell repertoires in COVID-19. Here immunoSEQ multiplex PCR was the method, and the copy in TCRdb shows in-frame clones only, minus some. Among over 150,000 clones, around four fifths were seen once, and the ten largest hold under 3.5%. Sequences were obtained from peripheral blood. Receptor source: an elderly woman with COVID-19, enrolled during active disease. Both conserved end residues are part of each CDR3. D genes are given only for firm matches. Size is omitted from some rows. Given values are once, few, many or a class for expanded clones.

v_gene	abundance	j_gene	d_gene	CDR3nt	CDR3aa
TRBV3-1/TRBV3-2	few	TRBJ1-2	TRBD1	TGTGCCAGCAGCCAAGTCAGGGGGGTTTATGGCTACACCTTC	CASSQVRGVYGYTF
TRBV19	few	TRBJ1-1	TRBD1	TGTGCCAGTAGGCGATTGCAGGGGGTGAACACTGAAGCTTTCTTT	CASRRLQGVNTEAFF
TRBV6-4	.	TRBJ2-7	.	TGTGCCAGCAGTGACTCGACAGGGACAGCGGGCCCCGAGCAGTACTTC	CASSDSTGTAGPEQYF
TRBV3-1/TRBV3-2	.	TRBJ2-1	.	TGTGCCAGCAGCCAAGGGCTAGTCGGGTACAATGAGCAGTTCTTC	CASSQGLVGYNEQFF
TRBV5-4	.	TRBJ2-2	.	TGTGCCAGCAGCTTGGACAGGGCGAACACCGGGGAGCTGTTTTTT	CASSLDRANTGELFF
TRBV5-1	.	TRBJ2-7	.	TGCGCCAGCAGCTTGGCCGGGGGAGCGGGCCGTGCGGACGAGCAGTACTTC	CASSLAGGAGRADEQYF
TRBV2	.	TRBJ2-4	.	TGTGCCTCGGGACTCTGGCTTCCCAGGTCCGAAAACATTCAGTACTTC	CASGLWLPRSENIQYF
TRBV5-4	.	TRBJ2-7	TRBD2	TGTGCCAGCAGCTTGAAAACTAGCGGGGCCTACGAGCAGTACTTC	CASSLKTSGAYEQYF
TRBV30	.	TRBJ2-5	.	TGTGCCTGGAGTGTCCACGGAGGAGAGACCCAGTACTTC	CAWSVHGGETQYF
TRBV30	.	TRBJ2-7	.	TGTGCCTGGAGTGTACTCCGGGTCTACGAGCAGTACTTC	CAWSVLRVYEQYF
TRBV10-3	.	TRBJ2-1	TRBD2	TGTGCCATCAGTGACCTCACTAGCGACCCTTACAATGAGCAGTTCTTC	CAISDLTSDPYNEQFF
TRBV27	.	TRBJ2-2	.	TGTGCCAGCAGACCACTGGGGAGAAACACCGGGGAGCTGTTTTTT	CASRPLGRNTGELFF
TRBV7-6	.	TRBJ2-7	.	TGTGCCAGCAGCTTAGATGGGGGGATTTACGAGCAGTACTTC	CASSLDGGIYEQYF
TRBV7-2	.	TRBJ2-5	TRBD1	TGTGCCAGCAGCTTAGCCGGGACAGGGGAAGAGACCCAGTACTTC	CASSLAGTGEETQYF
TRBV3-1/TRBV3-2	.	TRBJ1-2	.	TGTGCCAGCAGCGGGGACTCCCAGAGAGGCTACACCTTC	CASSGDSQRGYTF
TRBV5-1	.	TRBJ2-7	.	TGCGCCAGCAGCTTGGTTGCGGATGCTTACGAGCAGTACTTC	CASSLVADAYEQYF
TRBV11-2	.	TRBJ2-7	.	TGTGCCAGCAGCTCCCAGACAGGCAGCCCCTACGAGCAGTACTTC	CASSSQTGSPYEQYF
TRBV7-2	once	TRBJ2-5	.	TGTGCCAGCAGCTTAGCGCTGAACTCGGAGACCCAGTACTTC	CASSLALNSETQYF
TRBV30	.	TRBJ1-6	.	TGTGCCTGGAGTGTGTCTAGCTCCTATAATTCACCCCTCCACTTT	CAWSVSSSYNSPLHF
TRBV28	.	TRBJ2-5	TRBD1	TGTGCCAGCAGTTTATCCCCTGGACAGGGAGGAGTCGAAGAGACCCAGTACTTC	CASSLSPGQGGVEETQYF
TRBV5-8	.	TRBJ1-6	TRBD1	TGTGCCAGCAGCTTGAGGACAGGGGTGAGGTCACCCCTCCACTTT	CASSLRTGVRSPLHF
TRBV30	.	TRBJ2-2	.	TGTGCCTGGAGTGTAGGTAGCCCCGGGGAGCTGTTTTTT	CAWSVGSPGELFF
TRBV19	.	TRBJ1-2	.	TGTGCCAGTAGTATTTCCGTCTATGGCTACACCTTC	CASSISVYGYTF
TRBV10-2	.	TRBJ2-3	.	TGCGCCAGCAGGTCTACTAGCACAGATACGCAGTATTTT	CASRSTSTDTQYF
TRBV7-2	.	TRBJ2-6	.	TGTGCCAGCAGCCGCAGGGTTTCTGGGGCCAACGTCCTGACTTTC	CASSRRVSGANVLTF
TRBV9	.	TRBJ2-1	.	TGTGCCAGCAGCCCCCGGGACAAAGAATACAATGAGCAGTTCTTC	CASSPRDKEYNEQFF
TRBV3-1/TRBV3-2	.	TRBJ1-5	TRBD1	TGTGCCAGCAGCCACGAACCCTGGGGGACAGGGGGCCTCCAGCCCCAGCATTTT	CASSHEPWGTGGLQPQHF
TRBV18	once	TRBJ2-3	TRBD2	TGTGCCAGCTCACCACCGAGAGCGGGGGGGTTCACAGATACGCAGTATTTT	CASSPPRAGGFTDTQYF
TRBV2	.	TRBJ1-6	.	TGTGCCAGCAGTGAACAGGGAGGGTATGATTCACCCCTCCACTTT	CASSEQGGYDSPLHF
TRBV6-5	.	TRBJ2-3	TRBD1	TGTGCCAGCAGTAAGACAGGGGGGACGCAGGATACGCAGTATTTT	CASSKTGGTQDTQYF
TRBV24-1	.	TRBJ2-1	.	TGTGCCACCAGTGGATTCGGGAACATCAATGAGCAGTTCTTC	CATSGFGNINEQFF
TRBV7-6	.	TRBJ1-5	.	TGTGCCAGCAGCTTAGCCCCGGGGAATCAGCCCCAGCATTTT	CASSLAPGNQPQHF
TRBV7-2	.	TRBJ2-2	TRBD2	TGTGCCAGCAGCTTAGATATACTAGCGGGTGGGACCGGGGAGCTGTTTTTT	CASSLDILAGGTGELFF
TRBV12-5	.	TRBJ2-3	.	TGTGCTAGTGGTTTAAGACTCGGCGGGACTTACACAGATACGCAGTATTTT	CASGLRLGGTYTDTQYF
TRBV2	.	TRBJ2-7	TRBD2	TGTGCCAGCAACCCTCGCTCGGGGGAGGGTGCCTACGAGCAGTACTTC	CASNPRSGEGAYEQYF
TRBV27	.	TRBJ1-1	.	TGTGCCAGCAGTTTAGGGTCGGGGGGTGAAGCTTTCTTT	CASSLGSGGEAFF
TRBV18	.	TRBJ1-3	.	TGTGCCAGCTCATCCCTCCCGGGGGATGCAGCACACACCATATATTTT	CASSSLPGDAAHTIYF
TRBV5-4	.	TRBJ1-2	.	TGTGCCAGCAGAATACAGGGTCTTCATGGCTACACCTTC	CASRIQGLHGYTF
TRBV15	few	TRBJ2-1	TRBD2	TGTGCCACCAGCCGCTCCAGAAGCGGGATTCTTTTTGAGCAGTTCTTC	CATSRSRSGILFEQFF
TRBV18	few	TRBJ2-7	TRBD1	TGTGCCAGCTCAAGCCAGGGGGATGCCTACGAGCAGTACTTC	CASSSQGDAYEQYF
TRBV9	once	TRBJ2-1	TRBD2	TGTGCCAGCGGGACTAGCACCTACAATGAGCAGTTCTTC	CASGTSTYNEQFF
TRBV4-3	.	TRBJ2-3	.	TGCGCCAGCAGCCAAGGCGCGCAGCGGAGGGATACGCAGTATTTT	CASSQGAQRRDTQYF
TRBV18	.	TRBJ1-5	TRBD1	TGTGCCACCAGAGGGACAGGCGAAAATCAGCCCCAGCATTTT	CATRGTGENQPQHF
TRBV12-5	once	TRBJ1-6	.	TGTGCTAGTGGTTCCCCCCCGACAGTCTATAATTCACCCCTCCACTTT	CASGSPPTVYNSPLHF
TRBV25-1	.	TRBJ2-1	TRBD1	TGTGCCAGCAGTGCCAGGACAGGGGTGGTGAATGAGCAGTTCTTC	CASSARTGVVNEQFF
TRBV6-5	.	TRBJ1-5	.	TGTGCCAGCAGGTCAGGGGTACAACAGCCCCAGCATTTT	CASRSGVQQPQHF
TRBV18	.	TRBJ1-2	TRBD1	TGTGCCAGCTCACCTTGGACAGGGCTGGGCTACACCTTC	CASSPWTGLGYTF
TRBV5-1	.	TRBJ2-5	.	TGCGCCAGCAGCTTGGTTCAGGGGAGCCACCAAGAGACCCAGTACTTC	CASSLVQGSHQETQYF
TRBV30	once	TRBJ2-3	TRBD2	TGTGCCTGGAGTGTATTGTTGCGGGGGGCCACAGATACGCAGTATTTT	CAWSVLLRGATDTQYF
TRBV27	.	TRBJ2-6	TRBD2	TGTGCCAGCATTGGACTAGCGGGGATCTCTGGGGCCAACGTCCTGACTTTC	CASIGLAGISGANVLTF
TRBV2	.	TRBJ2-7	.	TGTGCCAGCAGTGAGCTTGGAGACGGAACGACCTACGAGCAGTACTTC	CASSELGDGTTYEQYF
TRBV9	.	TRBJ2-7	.	TGTGCCAGCAGCGTAGTGGGACACGGCGCGGGCGAGCAGTACTTC	CASSVVGHGAGEQYF
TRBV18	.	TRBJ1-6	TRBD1	TGTGCCAGCTCCCGAGAGGGACAGAGAGATTCACCCCTCCACTTT	CASSREGQRDSPLHF
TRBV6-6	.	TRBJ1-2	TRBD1	TGTGCCAGCAGTTACCTACAGGGGGACTATGGCTACACCTTC	CASSYLQGDYGYTF
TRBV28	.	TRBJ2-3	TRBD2	TGTGCCAGCAGTTCTCCTAGCGGTTACACAGATACGCAGTATTTT	CASSSPSGYTDTQYF
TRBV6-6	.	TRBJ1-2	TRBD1	TGTGCCAGCAGTCAACTCGGACAGGGGACGAACTATGGCTACACCTTC	CASSQLGQGTNYGYTF
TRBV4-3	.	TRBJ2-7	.	TGCGCCAGCAGCCAAGATGGGGGGGCGGGCGAGCAGTACTTC	CASSQDGGAGEQYF
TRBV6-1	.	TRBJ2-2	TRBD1	TGTGCCAGCAGTGGACGCCACAGGGGATGGGGCACCGGGGAGCTGTTTTTT	CASSGRHRGWGTGELFF
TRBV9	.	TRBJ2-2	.	TGTGCCAGCAGCGTAGTTAGAGGGGGAGCCTCGAACACCGGGGAGCTGTTTTTT	CASSVVRGGASNTGELFF